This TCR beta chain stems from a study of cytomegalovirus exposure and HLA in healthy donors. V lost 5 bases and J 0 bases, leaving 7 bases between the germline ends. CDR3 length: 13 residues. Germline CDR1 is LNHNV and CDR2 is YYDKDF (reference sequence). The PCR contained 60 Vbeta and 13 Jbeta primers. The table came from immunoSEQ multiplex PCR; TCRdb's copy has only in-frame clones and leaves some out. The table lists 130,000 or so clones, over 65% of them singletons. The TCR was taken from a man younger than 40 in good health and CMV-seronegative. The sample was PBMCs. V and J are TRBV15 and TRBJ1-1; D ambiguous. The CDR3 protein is CATSEQLNTEAFF. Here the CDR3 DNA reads TGTGCCACCAGCGAACAGCTGAACACTGAAGCTTTCTTT.